The source of this T cell receptor (beta chain) is a study of neurological immune-mediated disorders. Study-wide results and caveats: Whereas HTLV-1-associated myelopathy showed the most TCR clonal expansion, multiple sclerosis showed the least, with levels below those of healthy controls.

The cDNA was synthesized by means of template-switch 5'RACE, which was carried out with 10-nucleotide random UMIs. Every sequencing run generated over 180 million TCR-beta sequences from 15-18 subjects. TCRdb reprocessed the 5' RACE reads with MiXCR, giving one entry per CDR3 protein. Here the sample spans roughly 13,000 distinct CDR3 sequences, more than 9% being singletons. Trimming left V 6 bases short and J 1 base short, with 8 bases between. This CDR3 contains 13 residues. Germline V lookup: CDR1 MNHEY, CDR2 SVGAGI. This clonotype was observed at least ten times. The target antigen is unknown. The chain uses TRBV6-5 and TRBJ2-3, with D possibly matching TRBD1 (5 bases). Material for sequencing was PBMCs. The clonotype originates from a woman aged 40 to 49 in good health. The CDR3 loop is CASSQGGTDTQYF. The DNA of the CDR3 is TGTGCCAGCAGCCAGGGTGGCACAGATACGCAGTATTTT.